Listed below are T cell receptor beta chains from one sample, sequenced in a study of T cells in Graves' hyperthyroidism and ophthalmopathy. TCRdb reprocessed the multiplex PCR reads via MiXCR and lists one record per CDR3 protein. The sample has hundreds of thousands of distinct CDR3 sequences, 35% seen once; the top ten hold 30% to 40%. Input material: blood. These receptor sequences come from a woman aged 40 to 55 with Graves' hyperthyroidism. The CDR3 runs from the conserved cysteine through the conserved F or W. D genes are given only for firm matches. Clone sizes are given selectively: once, few, many, or a class where the clone is expanded.

V gene	D gene	clone size	J gene	CDR3 DNA	CDR3 protein
TRBV10-3	NA	many	TRBJ1-1	TGTGCCATCGGGGCCGGACAAGCTGAAGCTTTCTTT	CAIGAGQAEAFF
TRBV11-2	NA	NA	TRBJ2-2	TGTGCCAGCAGCCAGACAGCCACCGGGGAGCTGTTTTTT	CASSQTATGELFF
TRBV7-2	NA	few	TRBJ1-1	TGTGCCAGCAATAATAAAGGGGGGACTGAAGCTTTCTTT	CASNNKGGTEAFF
TRBV10-3	NA	many	TRBJ1-5	TGTGCCATCAGTGAATTGGGCGGGAACAATCAGCCCCAGCATTTT	CAISELGGNNQPQHF
TRBV6-6	NA	few	TRBJ1-2	TGTGCCAGCAGTGAAGCTAACAGGGACGACTATGGCTACACCTTC	CASSEANRDDYGYTF
TRBV12-5	NA	few	TRBJ2-2	TGTGCTAGTGGTTTAGGGGACCTCAGGGAGCTGTTTTTT	CASGLGDLRELFF
TRBV4-1	NA	NA	TRBJ1-5	TGCGCCAGCGGGAACCGTGGACAGCCCCAGCATTTT	CASGNRGQPQHF
TRBV29-1	NA	many	TRBJ1-2	TGCAGCGTTGAAGATCTTCCCGGGGCCCGTCATGGCTACACCTTC	CSVEDLPGARHGYTF
TRBV25-1	TRBD1	NA	TRBJ1-3	TGTGCCAGCAGTTACCTAATCGGGGACAGGGGGACGAGATCTGGAAACACCATATATTTT	CASSYLIGDRGTRSGNTIYF
TRBV25-1	NA	NA	TRBJ1-2	TGTGCCAGCAGTGAATATAGGGGTTTGGGTCCGGGGACTTATGGCTACACCTTC	CASSEYRGLGPGTYGYTF
TRBV20-1	TRBD2	many	TRBJ2-7	TGCAGTGCTTCTAGCGGGAGGAGCTCCTACGAGCAGTACTTC	CSASSGRSSYEQYF
TRBV6-2/TRBV6-3	TRBD1	once	TRBJ2-7	TGTGCCAGCAGTGCCCCCACAGGGGGCCCCTACGAGCAGTACTTC	CASSAPTGGPYEQYF
TRBV11-2	NA	many	TRBJ2-6	TGTGCCAGCAGCTCCTTCCAGACAGGCCCATTTTCTGGGGCCAACGTCCTGACTTTC	CASSSFQTGPFSGANVLTF
TRBV7-6	TRBD2	many	TRBJ2-7	TGTGCCAGCAGCTACGACTCCGCCGGGACTAGCCGCGCCTACGAGCAGTACTTC	CASSYDSAGTSRAYEQYF
TRBV25-1	NA	NA	TRBJ1-1	TGTGCCAGCTCACCCCGACTGATGGGCGGCACTGAAGCTTTCTTT	CASSPRLMGGTEAFF
TRBV7-9	NA	NA	TRBJ1-1	TGTGCCAGCAGTTTATGTTGCAGGGAGATAACTGAAGCTTTCTTT	CASSLCCREITEAFF
TRBV12-3/TRBV12-4	NA	few	TRBJ2-6	TGTGCCAGCAGTACCCTCCCAGGGTCTGGGGCCAACGTCCTGACTTTC	CASSTLPGSGANVLTF
TRBV5-1	NA	NA	TRBJ2-6	TGCGCCAGCAGCTCGGACAAGGGGTGGACCCCTGGGGCCAACGTCCTGACTTTC	CASSSDKGWTPGANVLTF
TRBV20-1	NA	few	TRBJ1-1	TGCAGTGCTAGCAAAACAGGATGGAACACTGAAGCTTTCTTT	CSASKTGWNTEAFF
TRBV19	TRBD1	few	TRBJ1-4	TGTGCCAGTAGTACAGGGGGCACTGAAAAACTGTTTTTT	CASSTGGTEKLFF
TRBV10-1	NA	NA	TRBJ1-3	TGCGCCAGCAGTGAGGGGATCAGCCACGGAAACACCATATATTTT	CASSEGISHGNTIYF
TRBV25-1	NA	many	TRBJ1-6	TGTGCCAGCAGTGAATCCCCGGGGGATAATTCACCCCTCCACTTT	CASSESPGDNSPLHF
TRBV6-2/TRBV6-3	NA	NA	TRBJ1-3	TGTGCCAGCAGGCGAATCGGGGGGAATGGAAACACCATATATTTT	CASRRIGGNGNTIYF
TRBV7-2	NA	NA	TRBJ2-5	TGTGCCAGCACCCCAGCGATCCCCTCATATGCGACCCAGTACTTC	CASTPAIPSYATQYF
TRBV6-1	NA	NA	TRBJ2-2	TGTGCCAGCAGATCATCCGGGGAGCTGTTTTTT	CASRSSGELFF
TRBV7-3	NA	NA	TRBJ2-7	TGTGCCAGCAGCTTAACAGGGGACTTGTCCTACGAGCAGTACTTC	CASSLTGDLSYEQYF
TRBV19	NA	few	TRBJ1-2	TGTGCCAGTAGTCCGGGGATCGTGGATAACTATGGCTACACCTTC	CASSPGIVDNYGYTF
TRBV6-5	NA	NA	TRBJ2-3	TGTGCCAGCAGTCGCCTTCCGGGCACAGATACGCAGTATTTT	CASSRLPGTDTQYF
TRBV12-3/TRBV12-4	NA	few	TRBJ2-7	TGTGCCAGCAGTTTGGGCTTCTCCTCCTACGAGCAGTACTTC	CASSLGFSSYEQYF
TRBV2	NA	once	TRBJ1-2	TGTGCCACTACCGTCGGGGTAGGCTATGGCTACACCTTC	CATTVGVGYGYTF
TRBV7-9	NA	NA	TRBJ1-1	TGCGCCAGCAGCTTGTTGGACATCCAGGCCTCCTTCGCCATTGAAGCTTTCTTT	CASSLLDIQASFAIEAFF
TRBV6-1	NA	many	TRBJ1-2	TGTGCCACCCGACAGCCAGCTAACTATGGCTACACCTTC	CATRQPANYGYTF
TRBV20-1	NA	NA	TRBJ2-1	TGCAGTGCTAGAGTTGTGCGGCTCCCAAATGAGCAGTTCTTC	CSARVVRLPNEQFF
TRBV20-1	NA	NA	TRBJ1-4	TGCAGTGCTAGGGCCGTTTTAAGAGGTGAAAAACTGTTTTTT	CSARAVLRGEKLFF
TRBV13	NA	NA	TRBJ1-1	TGTGCCAGCAGCTTAACCACCCGGGTAGCGGAAGCTTTCTTT	CASSLTTRVAEAFF
TRBV10-3	TRBD1	NA	TRBJ1-2	TGTGCCATCAGTGACAGGGGGTTTTACTATGGCTACACCTTC	CAISDRGFYYGYTF
TRBV10-1	TRBD1	many	TRBJ1-5	TGCGCCAGCAGTAGCCGGACAGGCCCTGGTCCGCAGCCCCAGCATTTT	CASSSRTGPGPQPQHF
TRBV6-2/TRBV6-3	NA	NA	TRBJ1-1	TGTGCCAGCTGGTTGGGGGGGGAAGCTTTCTTT	CASWLGGEAFF
TRBV6-5	TRBD1	many	TRBJ1-2	TGTGCCAGCAGTGAGGACAGGACGGGTCTTGGCTACACCTTC	CASSEDRTGLGYTF
TRBV7-2	TRBD1	few	TRBJ1-2	TGTGCCAGCAGCCGAACCGGACAGGGCCCCAGCTATGGCTACACCTTC	CASSRTGQGPSYGYTF
TRBV20-1	TRBD1	NA	TRBJ2-2	TGCAGTGCTAACCCGGGACAGGGAAACACCGGGGAGCTGTTTTTT	CSANPGQGNTGELFF
TRBV29-1	NA	many	TRBJ1-2	TGCAGCGTCGGGGACGGATCGGTCTATGGCTACACCTTC	CSVGDGSVYGYTF
TRBV3-1	TRBD1	few	TRBJ1-1	TGTGCCAGCAGCCGCATGGACAGGCTGAACACTGAAGCTTTCTTT	CASSRMDRLNTEAFF
TRBV19	NA	NA	TRBJ1-5	TGTGCCAGTAGTATCTGGCATCAGGCGAGCAATCAGCCCCAGCATTTT	CASSIWHQASNQPQHF